Below, 28 T cell receptor beta chains from the same sample are listed, as sequenced in a study of cytomegalovirus exposure and HLA in healthy donors. With 60 Vbeta and 13 Jbeta primers, the PCR was carried out. Assay used: immunoSEQ multiplex PCR; TCRdb lists only in-frame clones, some missing. The sample contains under 200,000 clones, approximately 86% of which appear only once. Specimen: PBMCs. The receptor set was obtained from a male donor in good health and CMV-seronegative.

Remarks on this clone: The junction differs from germline at one of its ends, possibly a read error. The identical CDR3 is also encoded by other nucleotide sequences in the sample. This sequence joins TRBV6-6 and TRBJ1-4; a possible D gene is TRBD1 (6 bases). Germline V gene lookup returns CDR1 MNHNY and CDR2 SVGAGI (reference sequence). There are 13 residues in the CDR3. This CDR3 is CASQDRANEKLFF. The CDR3 nucleotides are TGTGCCAGCCAGGACAGAGCGAATGAAAAGCTGTTTTTT.

The CDR3 loop reads CASSPTSGRFDEQFF. The CDR3 DNA follows: TGTGCCAGCAGTCCCACTAGCGGGAGATTCGATGAGCAGTTCTTC. V is TRBV27 and J is TRBJ2-1, with 11 nucleotides matching TRBD2. Germline CDR1 MNHEY, CDR2 SMNVEV (reference sequence). Losses at the gene ends were 5 bases for V and 8 bases for J; bases not matched to a gene: 8. This CDR3 spans 15 amino acids.

This chain joins TRBV28 and TRBJ2-7, with 11 positions matching TRBD1. The V and J ends lost 9 bases and 2 bases, in that order; junction bases with no gene match: 9. The CDR3 extends over 15 amino acids. Germline CDR1 MDHEN, CDR2 SYDVKM. The CDR3 DNA reads TGTGCCAGTCAGACCCCGGGACAGGGGGCCTACGAGCAGTACTTC. Its translation: CASQTPGQGAYEQYF.

This chain uses TRBV11-2 with TRBJ2-7; TRBD1 aligns across 7 bases. The CDR3 covers 13 residues. V lost 5 bases, J lost 1 base, and 2 bases stayed unmatched. The germline gives CDR1 SGHAT, CDR2 FQNNGV. The CDR3 DNA follows: TGTGCCAGCAGCAAGGACAGGTCCTACGAGCAGTACTTC. Residues: CASSKDRSYEQYF.

J is TRBJ1-1 and V is TRBV10-3; D is ambiguous. This CDR3 has 14 amino acids. Germline loops: CDR1 ENHRY, CDR2 SYGVKD. The V end was cut by 3 bases, the J end by 1 base, with 9 bases between. DNA of the CDR3: TGTGCCATCAGTGATGCAGGAGGGAACACTGAAGCTTTCTTT. It encodes CAISDAGGNTEAFF.

The rearrangement links TRBV13 to TRBJ2-5, with 15 positions matching TRBD2. Losses at the gene ends were 4 bases for V and 5 bases for J; bases not matched to a gene: 11. The CDR3 is 18 residues long. Germline V lookup: CDR1 PRHDT, CDR2 FYEKMQ (reference sequence). The CDR3 loop reads CASSSITGLAGGRETQYF. Here the CDR3 DNA reads TGTGCCAGCAGCTCTATTACCGGACTAGCGGGGGGGAGGGAGACCCAGTACTTC.

The chain recombines TRBV19 with TRBJ2-7; TRBD1 agrees at 12 bases. This CDR3 contains 15 residues. Trimming cost V 9 bases and J 6 bases; bases outside gene matches: 12. Germline-derived CDR1 and CDR2 are LNHDA and SQIVND (reference sequence). CDR3 DNA: TGTGCCAGCACCGGGACAGGGGGCGTTGGCGGCGAGCAGTACTTC. It translates to CASTGTGGVGGEQYF.

The chain uses TRBV9 and TRBJ2-1, with 9 bases lining up with TRBD2. The junction had 16 bases not matched to a gene; V was cut back by 3 bases and J by 3 bases. CDR1 SGDLS and CDR2 YYNGEE come from the germline V gene. This CDR3 contains 19 residues. The CDR3 nucleotides read TGTGCCAGCAGCGGGGACCTCTGGTCTAGCGGGACTTACTACAATGAGCAGTTCTTC. Translating it yields CASSGDLWSSGTYYNEQFF.

The CDR3 nucleotides read TGTGCCATAATCAGGGGTAATGGAAACACCATATATTTT. Encoded protein: CAIIRGNGNTIYF. The chain links TRBV7-9 to TRBJ1-3; perhaps TRBD1 as D (6 bases). V was pared by 10 bases and J by 3 bases, with 13 bases between. Germline lookup yields CDR1 SEHNR and CDR2 FQNEAQ (reference sequence). This CDR3 has 13 amino acids.

The chain combines TRBV2 with TRBJ2-7, with 7 bases aligning to TRBD1. CDR3 size: 13 residues. The V gene end was trimmed by 6 bases and the J gene end by 0 bases; junction bases not matched to a gene: 2. From germline, CDR1 is SNHLY and CDR2 FYNNEI. CDR3 in DNA: TGTGCCAGCAGCGGGACAGCCTCCTACGAGCAGTACTTC. Residues: CASSGTASYEQYF.

CDR3: CASSRPPESGEQYF. The CDR3 nucleotides read TGTGCCAGCAGTCGGCCCCCGGAATCGGGAGAGCAGTACTTC. The chain combines TRBV6-5 with TRBJ2-7, with D maybe TRBD2 (5 bases). From germline, CDR1 is MNHEY and CDR2 SVGAGI. The CDR3 has 14 amino acids. The ends were cut back, 5 bases at V and 7 bases at J, with 18 bases in the middle.

The rearrangement uses TRBV15 and TRBJ1-5; weak D call: TRBD1 (6 bases). The germline V gene encodes CDR1 LNHNV and CDR2 YYDKDF (reference sequence). The CDR3 is 17 residues long. V was pared by 5 bases and J by 6 bases, with 23 bases between. The CDR3 bases are TGTGCCACCAGCTCACCCGGGACATCCGACGTGGTTCAGCCCCAGCATTTT. Translated, it gives CATSSPGTSDVVQPQHF.

The V call is TRBV5-1, the J call TRBJ1-3; perhaps TRBD1 as D (5 bases). This CDR3 spans 15 amino acids. Looked up from germline, CDR1 is SGHRS and CDR2 is YFSETQ. The ends were cut back, 0 bases at V and 1 base at J, with 8 bases in the middle. CDR3 in amino acids: CASSLAGASGNTIYF. The CDR3 DNA reads as TGCGCCAGCAGCTTGGCTGGGGCATCTGGAAACACCATATATTTT.

This clone was observed a single time. In DNA, the CDR3 is TGTGCCAGCAGACAGGTCTCTGGAAACACCATATATTTT. Encoded protein: CASRQVSGNTIYF. The J gene is TRBJ1-3, the V gene TRBV14; D is possibly TRBD1 (5 bases). V dropped 6 bases and J dropped 0 bases, with 6 bases sitting between them. The germline CDR1 and CDR2 sequences are SGHDN and FVKESK. The CDR3 loop spans 13 amino acids.

This chain connects TRBV6-1 to TRBJ2-2; D call uncertain. Trimming took off 4 bases at V and 6 bases at J, with 6 bases between the two ends. The CDR3 is made up of 12 amino acids. CDR1 MNHNS and CDR2 SASEGT come from the germline V gene. CDR3 nucleotide sequence: TGTGCCAGCAGTGTTTATCCCGGGGAGCTGTTTTTT. This sequence encodes CASSVYPGELFF.

This clone has only a few counts. V usage is TRBV18 and J usage is TRBJ1-5; TRBD1 is a possible D gene (5 bases). The V gene's germline CDR1 is KGHSH and CDR2 LQKENI. V was clipped by 2 bases and J by 6 bases, with 11 bases between them. The CDR3 totals 14 residues. CDR3 nucleotides: TGTGCCAGCTCACCATCCGGGGGTGTTCAGCCCCAGCATTTT. Protein: CASSPSGGVQPQHF. Drawing the rest from reference TRBV18 and TRBJ1-5, the complete variable domain is NAGVMQNPRHLVRRRGQEARLRCSPMKGHSHVYWYRQLPEEGLKFMVYLQKENIIDESGMPKERFSAEFPKEGPSILRIQQVVRGDSAAYFCASSPSGGVQPQHFGDGTRLSIL.

This clone appeared a few times. The rearrangement links TRBV4-3 to TRBJ2-7; TRBD1 aligns across 9 bases. The CDR3 covers 13 residues. CDR1 is LGHNA and CDR2 is YSLEER in the germline V gene. Losses at the gene ends were 4 bases for V and 3 bases for J; bases not matched to a gene: 1. CDR3 sequence (DNA): TGCGCCAGCAGCCGGGGACAGGGCTACGAGCAGTACTTC. Its protein product is CASSRGQGYEQYF.

The chain employs TRBV27 and TRBJ1-4; D is unclear. This CDR3 has 14 residues. Trimming left V 6 bases short and J 0 bases short, with 8 bases between. From germline, CDR1 is MNHEY and CDR2 SMNVEV (reference sequence). The CDR3 DNA sequence: TGTGCCAGCAGCGGAGTTTCAACTAATGAAAAACTGTTTTTT. Encoded protein: CASSGVSTNEKLFF.

The V and J genes are TRBV5-1 and TRBJ2-2; 8 nucleotides agree with TRBD1. Germline CDR1 reads SGHRS; CDR2 reads YFSETQ. J gave up 4 bases and V 9 bases, and 2 bases lay outside the gene matches. CDR3 length equals 12 residues. The CDR3 DNA reads as TGCGCCACCAGGGGGCTCACCGGGGAGCTGTTTTTT. Translating gives CATRGLTGELFF.

CDR3 loop: CASGTGGYEQYF. DNA for the CDR3: TGTGCCAGCGGAACAGGGGGCTACGAGCAGTACTTC. The chain joins TRBV6-5 to TRBJ2-7, with 8 bases aligning to TRBD1. CDR1 MNHEY and CDR2 SVGAGI come from the germline V gene. The CDR3 sequence is 12 residues long. With V trimmed by 8 bases and J by 3 bases, 3 bases remained unmatched.

CDR3 in amino acids: CASSLTPMGQGTEAFF. CDR3 coding DNA: TGTGCCAGCAGCTTAACCCCCATGGGACAGGGAACTGAAGCTTTCTTT. V gene TRBV7-3 combines with J gene TRBJ1-1, with 9 positions matching TRBD1. The V and J ends lost 0 bases and 5 bases, in that order; junction bases with no gene match: 7. The CDR3 contains 16 residues. Germline lookup yields CDR1 SGHTA and CDR2 FQGTGA.

V gene TRBV4-3 combines with J gene TRBJ2-3; 8 bases are a match to TRBD2. Trimming at V came to 3 bases and at J to 2 bases, leaving 7 bases not matched to a gene. The CDR3 has 16 residues. Germline assignment: CDR1 LGHNA and CDR2 YSLEER. CDR3 sequence reads: CASSHSAGGDTDTQYF. CDR3 sequence (DNA): TGCGCCAGCAGCCACTCTGCGGGGGGTGACACAGATACGCAGTATTTT.

V gene TRBV6-1 combines with J gene TRBJ2-1; 10 nucleotides agree with TRBD2. Trimming took 3 bases from V and 9 from J; bases not matched to a gene: 5. Germline CDR1 MNHNS, CDR2 SASEGT. The CDR3 covers 14 residues. Written as DNA, the CDR3 is TGTGCCAGCAGTGAGCTAGCGGGGGTTAGTGAGCAGTTCTTC. This sequence encodes CASSELAGVSEQFF.

The rearrangement joins TRBV7-6 to TRBJ1-1; D is uncertain. Germline V lookup: CDR1 SGHVS, CDR2 FNYEAQ. This CDR3 is built from 20 residues. V dropped 0 bases and J dropped 2 bases, with 25 bases sitting between them. The DNA for the CDR3 is TGTGCCAGCAGCTTAGCGCTAGCCGGGCGTGATTTCCCCAGAAACACTGAAGCTTTCTTT. This codes for CASSLALAGRDFPRNTEAFF.

V and J are TRBV9 and TRBJ2-1, with 10 bases matching TRBD1. This CDR3 is built from 14 residues. The trim removed 0 bases at V and 15 bases at J, leaving 9 bases unmatched. CDR1 is SGDLS, CDR2 YYNGEE, per germline. The CDR3 region is CASSVEVGQGRRFF. The CDR3 DNA is TGTGCCAGCAGCGTAGAGGTGGGACAGGGGAGACGGTTCTTC.

V is TRBV27 and J is TRBJ2-7; 7 positions agree with TRBD1. CDR1 is MNHEY, CDR2 SMNVEV, per germline (reference sequence). With 6 bases clipped from V and 2 bases from J, the junction kept 10 bases outside the gene matches. The length of the CDR3 is 15 residues. CDR3 region: CASSEQGLLPYEQYF. CDR3 nucleotides: TGTGCCAGCAGCGAACAGGGGTTGCTGCCCTACGAGCAGTACTTC.

This chain connects TRBV10-3 to TRBJ1-4; 7 bases are a match to TRBD1. With V trimmed by 6 bases and J by 7 bases, 5 bases remained unmatched. Germline CDR1 and CDR2: ENHRY and SYGVKD. The CDR3 consists of 13 residues. The CDR3 bases are TGTGCCATCAGAGACAGGGAAACTGAAAAACTGTTTTTT. Amino acids: CAIRDRETEKLFF.

There are a few counts of this clone. The V gene is TRBV29-1, the J gene TRBJ2-5, with 8 bases that match TRBD1. CDR1 and CDR2 from the germline V gene are SQVTM and ANQGSEA. CDR3 size: 13 residues. V was pared by 7 bases and J by 1 base, with 5 bases of the junction left unmatched. CDR3 loop: CSGRQGTQETQYF. In DNA, the CDR3 is TGCAGCGGTAGACAGGGGACCCAAGAGACCCAGTACTTC.